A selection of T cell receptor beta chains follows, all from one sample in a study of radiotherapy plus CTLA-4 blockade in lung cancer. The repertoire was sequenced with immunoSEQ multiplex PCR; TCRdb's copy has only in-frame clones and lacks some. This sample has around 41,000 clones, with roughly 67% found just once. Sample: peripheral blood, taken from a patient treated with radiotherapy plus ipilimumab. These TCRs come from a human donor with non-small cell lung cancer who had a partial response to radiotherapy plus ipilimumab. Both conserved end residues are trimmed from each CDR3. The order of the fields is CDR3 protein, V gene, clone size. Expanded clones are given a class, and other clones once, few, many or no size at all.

CDR3aa: ASSGVSPGHLQETQY
v_gene: TRBV18
abundance: -

CDR3aa: ASSLGWGGNTEAF
v_gene: TRBV5-1
abundance: -

CDR3aa: ASSEDLGRRTEAF
v_gene: TRBV2
abundance: -

CDR3aa: ASSEGPSGYYEQY
v_gene: TRBV7-8
abundance: -

CDR3aa: AWDPGQGAFQPQH
v_gene: TRBV30
abundance: -

CDR3aa: ASSIGTAPNTEAF
v_gene: TRBV19
abundance: -

CDR3aa: ASSTSGGGAIILPLH
v_gene: TRBV7-2
abundance: -

CDR3aa: ATSRPGSSNQPQH
v_gene: TRBV15
abundance: -

CDR3aa: ASSDLQGRTGELF
v_gene: TRBV18
abundance: few

CDR3aa: ASNVDRWYEQY
v_gene: TRBV6-1
abundance: -

CDR3aa: ASSLTASGSERETEAF
v_gene: TRBV7-8
abundance: -

CDR3aa: ASRLAGDTYNEQF
v_gene: TRBV6-6
abundance: -

CDR3aa: ASSLEGLQPQH
v_gene: TRBV7-8
abundance: -

CDR3aa: AWSVQGTPKLF
v_gene: TRBV30
abundance: -

CDR3aa: ASVTENYGYT
v_gene: TRBV10-2
abundance: -

CDR3aa: SVASAGFPYEQY
v_gene: TRBV29-1
abundance: -

CDR3aa: ASSLLGRGLYEQY
v_gene: TRBV7-2
abundance: -

CDR3aa: ASSLGQGGEQF
v_gene: TRBV5-6
abundance: few

CDR3aa: ASSFGAGNTGELF
v_gene: TRBV7-3
abundance: few

CDR3aa: ASSLGQVGSTEAF
v_gene: TRBV7-9
abundance: -

CDR3aa: ASSLTVRGIQY
v_gene: TRBV27
abundance: -

CDR3aa: ASSSEIPDTQY
v_gene: TRBV9
abundance: few

CDR3aa: ASSSFNQPQH
v_gene: TRBV7-9
abundance: once

CDR3aa: ASSPRLANYEQY
v_gene: TRBV7-9
abundance: -